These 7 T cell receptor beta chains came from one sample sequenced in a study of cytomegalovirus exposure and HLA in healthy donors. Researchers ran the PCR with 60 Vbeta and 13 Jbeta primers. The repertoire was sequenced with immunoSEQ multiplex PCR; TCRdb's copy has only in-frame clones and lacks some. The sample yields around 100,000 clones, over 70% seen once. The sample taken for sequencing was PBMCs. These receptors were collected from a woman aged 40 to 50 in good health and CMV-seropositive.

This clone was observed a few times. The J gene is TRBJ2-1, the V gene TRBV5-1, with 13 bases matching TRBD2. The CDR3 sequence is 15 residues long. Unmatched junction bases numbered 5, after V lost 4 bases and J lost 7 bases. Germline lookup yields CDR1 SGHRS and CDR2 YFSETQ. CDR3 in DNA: TGCGCCAGCAGCGCCCCGGGACTAGCGGGAAATGAGCAGTTCTTC. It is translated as CASSAPGLAGNEQFF.

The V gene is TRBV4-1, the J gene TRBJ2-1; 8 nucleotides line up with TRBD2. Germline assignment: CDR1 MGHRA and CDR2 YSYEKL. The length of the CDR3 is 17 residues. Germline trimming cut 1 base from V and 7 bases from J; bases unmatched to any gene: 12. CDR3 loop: CASSQGSTSVFGNEQFF. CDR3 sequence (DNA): TGCGCCAGCAGCCAAGGCTCGACTAGCGTATTCGGGAATGAGCAGTTCTTC.

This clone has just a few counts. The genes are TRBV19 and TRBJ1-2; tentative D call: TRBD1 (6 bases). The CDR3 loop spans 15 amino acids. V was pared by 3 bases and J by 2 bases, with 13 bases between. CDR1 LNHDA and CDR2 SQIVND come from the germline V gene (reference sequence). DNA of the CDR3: TGTGCCAGTAGTATGGGGACACCTAGAAACTATGGCTACACCTTC. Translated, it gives CASSMGTPRNYGYTF.

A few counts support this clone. The CDR3 sequence is CAWRLAGSTGELFF. In DNA, the CDR3 is TGTGCCTGGCGACTAGCGGGAAGCACCGGGGAGCTGTTTTTT. V and J are TRBV7-9 and TRBJ2-2; 11 nucleotides agree with TRBD2. The germline V gene encodes CDR1 SEHNR and CDR2 FQNEAQ (reference sequence). CDR3 length: 14 residues. V lost 11 bases to trimming and J lost 4 bases; unmatched junction nucleotides: 6.

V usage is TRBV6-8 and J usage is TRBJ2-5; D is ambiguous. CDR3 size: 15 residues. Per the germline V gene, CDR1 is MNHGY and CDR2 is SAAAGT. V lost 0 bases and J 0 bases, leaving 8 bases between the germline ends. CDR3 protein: CASSYSERHQETQYF. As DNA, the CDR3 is TGTGCCAGCAGTTACTCTGAGCGTCACCAAGAGACCCAGTACTTC.

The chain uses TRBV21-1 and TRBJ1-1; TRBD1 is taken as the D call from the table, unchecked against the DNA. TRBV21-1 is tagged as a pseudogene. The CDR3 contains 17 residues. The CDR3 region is CASSKKGQGLRNTEAFF. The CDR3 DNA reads TGTGCCAGCAGCAAAAAAGGTCAGGGTCTGAGGAACACTGAAGCTTTCTTT.

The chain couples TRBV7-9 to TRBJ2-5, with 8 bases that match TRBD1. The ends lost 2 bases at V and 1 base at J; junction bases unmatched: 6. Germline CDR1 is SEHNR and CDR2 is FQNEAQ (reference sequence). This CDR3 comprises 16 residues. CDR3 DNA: TGTGCCAGCAGCTTACGCTTTGGGACAGGCCAAGAGACCCAGTACTTC. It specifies CASSLRFGTGQETQYF.